Below, 15 T cell receptor beta chains from the same sample are listed, as sequenced in a study of blood T cell repertoires in COVID-19. The data were produced by immunoSEQ multiplex PCR, yet TCRdb's version contains in-frame clones alone and is incomplete. Here the sample spans about 58,000 clones, more than 85% being singletons. Sequences were obtained from peripheral blood. The receptors were gathered from a woman between 70 and 85 years old with active COVID-19.

The V gene is TRBV19, the J gene TRBJ2-5; tentative D call: TRBD2 (5 bases). This CDR3 has 16 residues. Germline lookup yields CDR1 LNHDA and CDR2 SQIVND (reference sequence). The V end was cut by 1 base, the J end by 1 base, with 13 bases between. The CDR3 sequence is CASSIVVQRSQETQYF. CDR3 bases: TGTGCCAGTAGTATAGTGGTCCAGCGGAGCCAAGAGACCCAGTACTTC.

This chain connects TRBV20-1 to TRBJ2-7, with D hard to call. The CDR3 totals 10 residues. Germline V lookup: CDR1 DFQATT, CDR2 SNEGSKA (reference sequence). With 6 bases removed from V and 1 base from J, the gap between germline ends came to 4 bases. CDR3 loop: CSATSYEQYF. The CDR3 DNA sequence: TGCAGTGCGACATCCTACGAGCAGTACTTC.

The rearrangement uses TRBV9 and TRBJ2-1; no reliable D call. The CDR3 loop spans 15 amino acids. Germline V lookup: CDR1 SGDLS, CDR2 YYNGEE. The V end was cut by 4 bases, the J end by 6 bases, with 17 bases between. CDR3 DNA sequence: TGTGCCAGCAGCTCCCCGGTGGTTAGCAGCAATGAGCAGTTCTTC. This encodes CASSSPVVSSNEQFF. The entire variable domain, with the rest obtained from reference TRBV9 and TRBJ2-1, is as follows: DSGVTQTPKHLITATGQRVTLRCSPRSGDLSVYWYQQSLDQGLQFLIQYYNGEERAKGNILERFSAQQFPDLHSELNLSSLELGDSALYFCASSSPVVSSNEQFFGPGTRLTVL.

V usage is TRBV7-8 and J usage is TRBJ2-3; the match to TRBD2 covers 9 bases. The CDR3 covers 16 residues. V dropped 1 base and J dropped 1; count of bases not matched to a gene: 3. CDR1 is SGHVS and CDR2 is FQNEAQ in the germline V gene. The CDR3 DNA follows: TGTGCCAGCAGCTTAGTTAGCGGGAGCCGCACAGATACGCAGTATTTT. Its protein product is CASSLVSGSRTDTQYF.

This clone is a singleton in its sample. The chain recombines TRBV11-2 with TRBJ2-5; D not certain. Germline-derived CDR1 and CDR2 are SGHAT and FQNNGV. There are 13 residues in the CDR3. Deletions cut 0 bases from V and 2 bases from J, with 4 bases between. The CDR3, as DNA: TGTGCCAGCAGCTTAGAGTCTCAAGAGACCCAGTACTTC. Protein sequence: CASSLESQETQYF.

This chain uses TRBV19 with TRBJ2-7; perhaps TRBD1 as D (6 bases). CDR1 is LNHDA, CDR2 SQIVND, per germline (reference sequence). Trimming pared 7 bases from V and 2 bases from J, leaving 9 bases between. This CDR3 is 12 amino acids long. The CDR3 reads CASKDRTYEQYF. The DNA for the CDR3 is TGTGCCAGTAAGGACAGAACCTACGAGCAGTACTTC.

The genes are TRBV2 and TRBJ1-1; a weak D match, TRBD1 (5 bases). Germline CDR1 reads SNHLY; CDR2 reads FYNNEI. Trimming left V 5 bases short and J 6 bases short, with 16 bases between. The CDR3 extends over 14 amino acids. Here the CDR3 DNA reads TGTGCCAGCAGTCCCACCGGTGCGGGGGCTGAAGCTTTCTTT. Translating it yields CASSPTGAGAEAFF.

This chain connects TRBV15 to TRBJ1-1; D remains ambiguous. CDR3 length equals 14 residues. Germline-derived CDR1 and CDR2 are LNHNV and YYDKDF (reference sequence). Trimming took off 0 bases at V and 0 bases at J, with 5 bases between the two ends. The CDR3 DNA follows: TGTGCCACCAGCAGAGATAGTTTGAACACTGAAGCTTTCTTT. It is translated as CATSRDSLNTEAFF.

The V gene is TRBV6-5, the J gene TRBJ2-1; 11 bases are a match to TRBD1. The V gene's germline CDR1 is MNHEY and CDR2 SVGAGI. The J segment lost 9 bases and the V segment lost 6 bases, leaving 10 bases of the junction unmatched. The CDR3 has 15 amino acids. CDR3 DNA sequence: TGTGCCAGCAGGGCTGGGACAGGGGGATTCCGTGAGCAGTTCTTC. This gives the protein CASRAGTGGFREQFF.

This sequence joins TRBV9 and TRBJ1-3; D is ambiguous. This CDR3 contains 15 residues. Trimming pared 0 bases from V and 0 bases from J, leaving 7 bases between. Germline values: CDR1 SGDLS, CDR2 YYNGEE. The CDR3 DNA sequence: TGTGCCAGCAGCGTAGTTGGCCTCTCTGGAAACACCATATATTTT. Translating it yields CASSVVGLSGNTIYF.

This chain uses TRBV7-8 with TRBJ2-4, with TRBD1 matching over 9 bases. This CDR3 is 14 amino acids long. V trimming: 5 bases; J trimming: 7 bases; junction bases outside the gene matches: 6. CDR1 is SGHVS and CDR2 is FQNEAQ in the germline V gene. CDR3 amino acids: CASSGDRVRNIQYF. The CDR3 DNA sequence: TGTGCCAGCAGCGGGGACAGGGTTAGGAACATTCAGTACTTC.

The table lists this clone with a few counts. The V and J genes are TRBV28 and TRBJ1-6; tentatively, D is TRBD1 (6 bases). The CDR3 has 16 amino acids. The germline V and J ends were trimmed by 5 bases and 0 bases, with 11 bases remaining between them. Germline V gives CDR1 MDHEN, CDR2 SYDVKM. The CDR3 loop is CASSTGQFSYNSPLHF. CDR3 nucleotides: TGTGCCAGCAGTACTGGACAGTTCTCCTATAATTCACCCCTCCACTTT.

J is TRBJ2-3 and V is TRBV5-1; TRBD2 matches at 11 bases. CDR1 is SGHRS, CDR2 YFSETQ, per germline. The CDR3 is 16 amino acids. J lost 1 base, V lost 2 bases, and 3 bases had no gene match. CDR3 in DNA: TGCGCCAGCAGCTTAACTAGCGGGAGCCGCACAGATACGCAGTATTTT. Amino acids: CASSLTSGSRTDTQYF.

This clone was detected once. The chain employs TRBV28 and TRBJ2-7; 9 nucleotides line up with TRBD2. V dropped 5 bases and J dropped 5; count of bases not matched to a gene: 10. This CDR3 spans 15 amino acids. Germline V gene lookup returns CDR1 MDHEN and CDR2 SYDVKM. The CDR3 reads CASSLPGGRAHEQYF. The CDR3 DNA reads as TGTGCCAGCAGTCTCCCGGGCGGGAGGGCCCACGAGCAGTACTTC.

The chain joins TRBV6-5 to TRBJ2-1; 8 nucleotides agree with TRBD2. The CDR3 runs to 15 residues. V shed 0 bases and J 9 bases; nucleotides not matched to a gene: 7. In germline, CDR1 is MNHEY, CDR2 SVGAGI. CDR3 amino acids: CASSYSQLADTEQFF. DNA of the CDR3: TGTGCCAGCAGTTACTCGCAACTAGCGGACACTGAGCAGTTCTTC.